The table lists the clone carrying this T cell receptor beta chain with many counts. Its cognate antigen is unknown. This record comes from a study of neurological immune-mediated disorders. The making of cDNA relied on 5'RACE with 10-nucleotide random UMIs. TCRdb reprocessed the 5' RACE reads with MiXCR, giving one entry per CDR3 protein. The repertoire consists of roughly 48,000 distinct CDR3 sequences, with 12% occurring once and the leading ten covering 9%. The study, taken as a whole, reports: Private repertoires in all groups were suggested, as expanded clones shared no CDR3 amino acid sequences across subjects.

Time point reported: longitudinal time-point 3. This receptor was identified in a male donor with HTLV-1-associated myelopathy (HAM/TSP). The sample taken for sequencing was PBMCs.

CDR3 DNA: TGTGCCAGCAGCCTAGTGGGGGGTGATCAGCCCCAGCATTTT. It specifies CASSLVGGDQPQHF. The chain carries TRBV5-5 and TRBJ1-5, with D possibly matching TRBD1 (5 bases). This CDR3 region has 14 residues. Germline CDR1 reads SGHKS; CDR2 reads YYEKEE (reference sequence). Trimming left V 4 bases short and J 5 bases short, with 13 bases between. Supplemented by reference TRBV5-5 and TRBJ1-5, the full variable domain reads DAGVTQSPTHLIKTRGQQVTLRCSPISGHKSVSWYQQVLGQGPQFIFQYYEKEERGRGNFPDRFSARQFPNYSSELNVNALLLGDSALYLCASSLVGGDQPQHFGDGTRLSIL.